This T cell receptor beta chain originates from a study of shared clonotypes between healthy human individuals. TCRdb's table, derived via immunoSEQ multiplex PCR, lists solely in-frame clones and lacks some. The profile shows about 2,500,000 clones, roughly nine tenths of them singletons. Those who donated, Caucasian adults without exception, all lived in Nashville, Tennessee. V was pared by 6 bases and J by 3 bases, with 5 bases of the junction left unmatched. From germline, CDR1 is MNHNY and CDR2 SVGAGI (reference sequence). The CDR3 length is 13 residues. The TCR was taken from a man in his late teens or twenties in good health. The genes are TRBV6-6 and TRBJ2-7, with 7 nucleotides matching TRBD2. The sequenced sample was naive CD4+ T cells sorted from blood. Subset denoted: CD45RA+ positively selected. The CDR3 DNA reads as TGTGCCAGCAGCCGGGACTATATCTACGAGCAGTACTTC. Its translation is CASSRDYIYEQYF.